These 16 T cell receptor beta chains were sequenced from one sample in a study of CD8+CD57+ T cells in acquired aplastic anemia. According to the study, genomic DNA was the template for TCR beta VDJ and CDR3 profiling. TCRdb reprocessed the reads via MiXCR and lists one record per CDR3 protein. The table lists 150,000 to 200,000 distinct CDR3 sequences, 55% to 75% of them singletons, with about 48% in the top ten. Sequencing input: sorted CD4+, CD8+, or CD8+CD57+ T cells (not recorded which) from PBMCs. The receptors stem from a human donor in good health.

This clonotype was seen repeatedly, ten times or more. The CDR3 is CATSDFQANTGELFF. DNA for the CDR3: TGTGCCACCAGTGATTTTCAAGCGAACACCGGGGAGCTGTTTTTT. The rearrangement joins TRBV24-1 to TRBJ2-2; D remains ambiguous. The CDR3 loop spans 15 amino acids. V was trimmed by 1 base and J by 0 bases, leaving 5 bases between them. Germline lookup yields CDR1 KGHDR and CDR2 SFDVKD.

This clonotype has just one count. The J gene is TRBJ1-2, the V gene TRBV7-2, with 9 bases matching TRBD1. The CDR3 has 15 residues. The V gene end was trimmed by 3 bases and the J gene end by 2 bases; junction bases not matched to a gene: 4. CDR1 SGHTA and CDR2 FQGNSA come from the germline V gene. The CDR3 DNA follows: TGTGCCAGCAGCTTGGTAGGACAGGGGAACTATGGCTACACCTTC. Protein sequence: CASSLVGQGNYGYTF.

J is TRBJ1-1 and V is TRBV7-9; 7 bases align to TRBD1. V dropped 3 bases and J dropped 2; count of bases not matched to a gene: 6. The CDR3 has 15 residues. Looked up from germline, CDR1 is SEHNR and CDR2 is FQNEAQ (reference sequence). This CDR3 reads CASSFVRGRNTEAFF. As DNA, the CDR3 is TGTGCCAGCAGCTTCGTTAGGGGGCGCAACACTGAAGCTTTCTTT. Full variable domain (remainder filled in from reference TRBV7-9 and TRBJ1-1): DTGVSQNPRHKITKRGQNVTFRCDPISEHNRLYWYRQTLGQGPEFLTYFQNEAQLEKSRLLSDRFSAERPKGSFSTLEIQRTEQGDSAMYLCASSFVRGRNTEAFFGQGTRLTVV.

This clonotype came up many times. The chain employs TRBV11-2 and TRBJ2-3; D gene unclear. V was shortened by 2 bases and J by 3 bases, with 18 bases between the two germline ends. The CDR3 contains 17 residues. The germline V gene has CDR1 SGHAT and CDR2 FQNNGV. This CDR3 reads CASSLSYGLSGTDTQYF. CDR3 nucleotide sequence: TGTGCCAGCAGCTTATCCTATGGGCTAAGTGGGACAGATACGCAGTATTTT.

This clonotype has a count of ten or more. V is TRBV4-1 and J is TRBJ2-1; 11 bases fit TRBD2. The CDR3 has 17 residues. Germline CDR1 MGHRA, CDR2 YSYEKL. V shed 5 bases and J 9 bases; nucleotides not matched to a gene: 15. The CDR3 region is CASSLSPIAGGPGEQFF. The CDR3 DNA reads as TGCGCCAGCAGCTTGTCGCCCATAGCGGGAGGGCCGGGTGAGCAGTTCTTC.

V usage is TRBV12-3 or TRBV12-4 and J usage is TRBJ1-1; D gene uncertain. The CDR3 consists of 10 residues. V lost 8 bases and J 12 bases, leaving 13 bases between the germline ends. CDR3 in DNA: TGTGCCAGCGGAATGGGTGGGTCTTTCTTT. This sequence encodes CASGMGGSFF.

This clonotype was found many times. V usage is TRBV4-2 and J usage is TRBJ2-7; D is possibly TRBD1 (5 bases). Per the germline V gene, CDR1 is LGHNA and CDR2 is YNFKEQ. Trimming removed 4 bases from V and 2 bases from J, with 12 bases in between. The CDR3 totals 14 residues. The CDR3 here is CASSPFDSTYEQYF. In nucleotides, the CDR3 is TGTGCCAGCAGCCCATTCGACAGCACCTACGAGCAGTACTTC.

The rearrangement uses TRBV20-1 and TRBJ2-7; weak D call: TRBD2 (7 bases). V was clipped by 5 bases and J by 0 bases, with 11 bases between them. This CDR3 comprises 13 residues. Germline CDR1 DFQATT, CDR2 SNEGSKA (reference sequence). In DNA form, the CDR3 reads TGCAGTGCTCCGGGGGGCGACTCCTACGAGCAGTACTTC. Amino acids: CSAPGGDSYEQYF.

The chain couples TRBV2 to TRBJ1-2; maybe TRBD1 (6 bases). This CDR3 is built from 12 residues. Germline assignment: CDR1 SNHLY and CDR2 FYNNEI. Deletions cut 9 bases from V and 8 bases from J, with 16 bases between. CDR3 sequence (DNA): TGTGCCAGTTCAGGGGATCTATGGGGCTACACCTTC. Protein sequence: CASSGDLWGYTF.

The V and J genes are TRBV10-3 and TRBJ2-2; D may be TRBD1 (6 bases). CDR3 length: 15 amino acids. Germline assignment: CDR1 ENHRY and CDR2 SYGVKD. V gave up 5 bases and J gave up 0 bases, with 10 bases separating them. CDR3 DNA sequence: TGTGCCATCAGTTCCGGGACACCGAACACCGGGGAGCTGTTTTTT. The encoded protein is CAISSGTPNTGELFF.

V is TRBV20-1 and J is TRBJ1-1; the D gene is possibly TRBD1 (5 bases). V was pared by 3 bases and J by 5 bases, with 10 bases between. This CDR3 has 12 residues. Germline V CDR1 and CDR2: DFQATT, SNEGSKA (reference sequence). As DNA, the CDR3 is TGCAGTGCTAGCCGGGGGAGGACTGAAGCTTTCTTT. Its translation: CSASRGRTEAFF.

The chain links TRBV20-1 to TRBJ2-2; TRBD1 is a possible D gene (6 bases). V lost 0 bases and J lost 8, with 13 bases in between. This CDR3 comprises 14 residues. Germline CDR1 DFQATT, CDR2 SNEGSKA (reference sequence). CDR3 sequence (DNA): TGCAGTGCTAGAGAGGCAACAGGGCCAGGGGAGCTGTTTTTT. Its protein product is CSAREATGPGELFF.

The chain couples TRBV19 to TRBJ1-5; possible D gene TRBD1, 6 bases. With 8 bases removed from V and 0 bases from J, the gap between germline ends came to 8 bases. The CDR3 is 13 residues long. The germline V gene has CDR1 LNHDA and CDR2 SQIVND (reference sequence). CDR3 amino acids: CASHRDSNQPQHF. The CDR3 DNA reads as TGTGCCAGTCACAGGGATAGCAATCAGCCCCAGCATTTT.

Note on this clonotype: Sequence at one end of the junction differs from germline and may be a read error. The chain employs TRBV5-5 and TRBJ2-7, with D tentatively TRBD1 (5 bases). CDR3 size: 16 residues. CDR1 is SGHKS and CDR2 is YYEKEE in the germline V gene (reference sequence). The chain's CDR3 is CATSRGLGVTSYEQYF. The CDR3 DNA reads TGTGCCACCAGCAGAGGATTAGGGGTGACCTCCTACGAGCAGTACTTC. The variable domain in full, completed from reference TRBV5-5 and TRBJ2-7, reads DAGVTQSPTHLIKTRGQQVTLRCSPISGHKSVSWYQQVLGQGPQFIFQYYEKEERGRGNFPDRFSARQFPNYSSELNVNALLLGDSALYLCATSRGLGVTSYEQYFGPGTRLTVT.

V gene TRBV7-9 combines with J gene TRBJ1-6; D possibly corresponds to TRBD1 (5 bases). In germline, CDR1 is SEHNR, CDR2 FQNEAQ (reference sequence). The CDR3 loop spans 15 amino acids. Trimming left V 7 bases short and J 5 bases short, with 15 bases between. CDR3 sequence: CASTGGTTNNSPLHF. The CDR3 DNA reads TGTGCCAGCACCGGGGGTACGACCAATAATTCACCCCTCCACTTT.

The gene calls are TRBV2 and TRBJ2-5; D possibly corresponds to TRBD2 (6 bases). Per germline, CDR1 SNHLY and CDR2 FYNNEI. Between the trimmed V and J ends, which lost 8 bases and 1 base, there was a span of 17 bases. This CDR3 spans 15 amino acids. CDR3 protein: CASWRDSTSQETQYF. CDR3 bases: TGTGCCAGCTGGAGGGACTCTACCTCCCAAGAGACCCAGTACTTC.